The clone carrying this T cell receptor (beta chain) has a handful of counts. Its target is unknown. The data were taken from a study of early T cells in non-severe SARS-CoV-2 infection. Study overall: Unsorted whole blood bulk RNA was sequenced, with unpaired chains.

Study-wide points: Using VDJdb, the matching emphasized anti-spike CD8 responses while missing private and CD4 specificities.

cDNA molecules, individually, were tagged with unique molecular identifiers. TCRdb recomputed calls from the 5' RACE reads with MiXCR, one row per CDR3 protein. In the table there are fewer than 30,000 distinct CDR3 sequences, 3.5% to 5.5% of which are singletons. The V end was cut by 1 base, the J end by 0 bases, with 15 bases between. CDR3 length: 17 residues. Germline V gene data show CDR1 as SGHRS and CDR2 as YFSETQ. Material: whole blood. The receptor's source is an adult who was a healthcare worker with PCR-confirmed SARS-CoV-2 infection or an uninfected control (not recorded which). V and J are TRBV5-1 and TRBJ2-3; the D call may be TRBD1 or TRBD2 (7 bases each). The DNA for the CDR3 is TGCGCCAGCAGCTTGAGGGGGCTAGCGGCTAGCACAGATACGCAGTATTTT. Protein sequence: CASSLRGLAASTDTQYF.